Sequencing of this TCR beta chain was carried out in a study of early T cells in non-severe SARS-CoV-2 infection. Turning to the study itself: Sequencing of bulk RNA from unsorted whole blood was done, without chain pairing.

There are many counts of this clonotype. Its target is unknown. The study, taken as a whole, reports: Clonotype matching in VDJdb favored anti-spike CD8 responses and did not capture private and CD4 specificities.

This CDR3 is 14 amino acids long. Between the trimmed V and J ends, which lost 5 bases and 5 bases, there was a span of 15 bases. CDR1 and CDR2 (germline): MGHDK, SYGVNS. Each single cDNA molecule received a unique molecular identifier. TCRdb independently ran MiXCR on the 5' RACE reads; one entry per CDR3 protein. Here the sample spans around 26,000 distinct CDR3 sequences, roughly 5% being singletons. This receptor was taken from an adult who was a healthcare worker with PCR-confirmed SARS-CoV-2 infection or an uninfected control (not recorded which). The specimen sequenced was whole blood. The V gene is TRBV25-1, the J gene TRBJ2-5; the D gene is possibly TRBD2 (6 bases). The CDR3 nucleotides read TGTGCCAGCAGTATACTAGGGCGGGACGAGACCCAGTACTTC. It codes for CASSILGRDETQYF.